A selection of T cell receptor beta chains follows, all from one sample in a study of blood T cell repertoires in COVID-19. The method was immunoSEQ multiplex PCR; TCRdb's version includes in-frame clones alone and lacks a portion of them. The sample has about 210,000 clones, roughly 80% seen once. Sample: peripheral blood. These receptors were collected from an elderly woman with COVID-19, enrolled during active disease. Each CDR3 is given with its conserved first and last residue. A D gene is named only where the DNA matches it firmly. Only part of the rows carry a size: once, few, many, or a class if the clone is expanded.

cdr3_nt: TGTGCCAGCAGCAAATTCCAGGGTGGGTATAGCAGCGAGCAGTACTTC
cdr3_aa: CASSKFQGGYSSEQYF
j_call: TRBJ2-7
v_call: TRBV5-6
d_call: -
clone_size: -

cdr3_nt: TGTGCCAGCAGCCAAGACAGCAGGGAAGCTTTCTTT
cdr3_aa: CASSQDSREAFF
j_call: TRBJ1-1
v_call: TRBV3-1/TRBV3-2
d_call: -
clone_size: -

cdr3_nt: TGTGCCAGCAGCTCTTTGCCTAGCGGGGGGGCCATTGAGCAGTTCTTC
cdr3_aa: CASSSLPSGGAIEQFF
j_call: TRBJ2-1
v_call: TRBV9
d_call: TRBD2
clone_size: -

cdr3_nt: TGCGCCAGCAGCTACCTTCGGGCAGGGGGCAATGAGCAGTTCTTC
cdr3_aa: CASSYLRAGGNEQFF
j_call: TRBJ2-1
v_call: TRBV5-1
d_call: TRBD1
clone_size: -

cdr3_nt: TGCGCCAGCAGCTTACAGGGGGCCGGGGAGCTGTTTTTT
cdr3_aa: CASSLQGAGELFF
j_call: TRBJ2-2
v_call: TRBV5-1
d_call: TRBD1
clone_size: once

cdr3_nt: TGTGCCAGCAGCTTTGGGACTAGCAGAGCAGATACGCAGTATTTT
cdr3_aa: CASSFGTSRADTQYF
j_call: TRBJ2-3
v_call: TRBV7-2
d_call: TRBD2
clone_size: -

cdr3_nt: TGTGCCAGCAGCCAACCGGGACAGGGGTGGGGCATTCAGTACTTC
cdr3_aa: CASSQPGQGWGIQYF
j_call: TRBJ2-4
v_call: TRBV3-1/TRBV3-2
d_call: TRBD1
clone_size: -

cdr3_nt: TGTGCCAGCTCATCCGGCCTGGGGGGGCTGTCGGACGAGCAGTACTTC
cdr3_aa: CASSSGLGGLSDEQYF
j_call: TRBJ2-7
v_call: TRBV18
d_call: -
clone_size: once

cdr3_nt: TGTGCCAGCAGTTACACAGGGAGCTACGAGCAGTACTTC
cdr3_aa: CASSYTGSYEQYF
j_call: TRBJ2-7
v_call: TRBV6-2/TRBV6-3
d_call: -
clone_size: -

cdr3_nt: TGTGCCAGCAGTTTTGGGACACCCACCGGGGAGCTGTTTTTT
cdr3_aa: CASSFGTPTGELFF
j_call: TRBJ2-2
v_call: TRBV6-2/TRBV6-3
d_call: -
clone_size: -

cdr3_nt: TGTGCCAGCAGCCAGCCCTTGGGGACAGGGCAAACTGAAGCTTTCTTT
cdr3_aa: CASSQPLGTGQTEAFF
j_call: TRBJ1-1
v_call: TRBV4-2
d_call: TRBD1
clone_size: -

cdr3_nt: TGTGCCAGCAGTAGCCTTCCGGGACAGGTTGGCGGGACCATATATTTT
cdr3_aa: CASSSLPGQVGGTIYF
j_call: TRBJ1-3
v_call: TRBV2
d_call: TRBD1
clone_size: few

cdr3_nt: TGTGCCAGCAGTTTACCGCAGGGCCTGGTTCAGCCCCAGCATTTT
cdr3_aa: CASSLPQGLVQPQHF
j_call: TRBJ1-5
v_call: TRBV28
d_call: -
clone_size: -

cdr3_nt: TGTGCCAGCAGCGTACCCCTCGTCGGAGCGGGGGGCACAGATACGCAGTATTTT
cdr3_aa: CASSVPLVGAGGTDTQYF
j_call: TRBJ2-3
v_call: TRBV9
d_call: TRBD2
clone_size: -

cdr3_nt: TGCGCCAGCAGCTTGGCCTCCCCGGCAGATACGCAGTATTTT
cdr3_aa: CASSLASPADTQYF
j_call: TRBJ2-3
v_call: TRBV5-1
d_call: -
clone_size: -

cdr3_nt: TGTGCCAGTAGTACAACAGGGAACTATGGCTACACCTTC
cdr3_aa: CASSTTGNYGYTF
j_call: TRBJ1-2
v_call: TRBV19
d_call: -
clone_size: -

cdr3_nt: TGTGCCAGCAGTTACGAGACTCCAGGAGGACAAGAGACCCAGTACTTC
cdr3_aa: CASSYETPGGQETQYF
j_call: TRBJ2-5
v_call: TRBV6-2/TRBV6-3
d_call: -
clone_size: -

cdr3_nt: TGTGCCAGCAGCCAAGGCCCCACTAGCAGCAATGAGCAGTTCTTC
cdr3_aa: CASSQGPTSSNEQFF
j_call: TRBJ2-1
v_call: TRBV3-1/TRBV3-2
d_call: -
clone_size: -

cdr3_nt: TGTGCCAGCCCTCGGGCGGGACTAGCGGTGACTGAGCAGTTCTTC
cdr3_aa: CASPRAGLAVTEQFF
j_call: TRBJ2-1
v_call: TRBV7-9
d_call: TRBD2
clone_size: -

cdr3_nt: TGCAGCGTTGTACAGGGAGTTGGATCACCCCTCCACTTT
cdr3_aa: CSVVQGVGSPLHF
j_call: TRBJ1-6
v_call: TRBV29-1
d_call: -
clone_size: few

cdr3_nt: TGCAGCGCCCTGGGACAAAACACCGGGGAGCTGTTTTTT
cdr3_aa: CSALGQNTGELFF
j_call: TRBJ2-2
v_call: TRBV29-1
d_call: -
clone_size: once

cdr3_nt: TGTGCCACCCCAGGGAGGAGCACCGGGGAGCTGTTTTTT
cdr3_aa: CATPGRSTGELFF
j_call: TRBJ2-2
v_call: TRBV19
d_call: -
clone_size: -

cdr3_nt: TGCGCCAGCAGTGAGTCGACAGGGGGGCAGCCCCAGCATTTT
cdr3_aa: CASSESTGGQPQHF
j_call: TRBJ1-5
v_call: TRBV10-2
d_call: TRBD1
clone_size: -

cdr3_nt: TGTGCCAGCAGCGAAACAGCATCTGGGGCCTCCTATAATTCACCCCTCCACTTT
cdr3_aa: CASSETASGASYNSPLHF
j_call: TRBJ1-6
v_call: TRBV7-6
d_call: -
clone_size: -

cdr3_nt: TGCGCCAGCAGCCCCGGGACAGGGATAAATCAGCCCCAGCATTTT
cdr3_aa: CASSPGTGINQPQHF
j_call: TRBJ1-5
v_call: TRBV5-1
d_call: TRBD1
clone_size: -

cdr3_nt: TGTGCCAGCAGCCAGGGACAAGGAGTAGGGGAAAAACTGTTTTTT
cdr3_aa: CASSQGQGVGEKLFF
j_call: TRBJ1-4
v_call: TRBV3-1/TRBV3-2
d_call: -
clone_size: -

cdr3_nt: TGTGCCAGCAGTACTACGGGACAGGGTTCGGGGGGCTACACCTTC
cdr3_aa: CASSTTGQGSGGYTF
j_call: TRBJ1-2
v_call: TRBV2
d_call: TRBD1
clone_size: -

cdr3_nt: TGCGCCAGCAGCTCTACCGGGGGGAACACAGATACGCAGTATTTT
cdr3_aa: CASSSTGGNTDTQYF
j_call: TRBJ2-3
v_call: TRBV5-1
d_call: TRBD2
clone_size: once

cdr3_nt: TGCGCCAGCAGCCGCCTAGGGGATGAAAAACTGTTTTTT
cdr3_aa: CASSRLGDEKLFF
j_call: TRBJ1-4
v_call: TRBV4-3
d_call: -
clone_size: -

cdr3_nt: TGTGCCAGCAGCATACGGGGGTATAGCAATCAGCCCCAGCATTTT
cdr3_aa: CASSIRGYSNQPQHF
j_call: TRBJ1-5
v_call: TRBV5-8
d_call: -
clone_size: few

cdr3_nt: TGTGCCAGCTCACCACCAGGGGGCACTGAAGCTTTCTTT
cdr3_aa: CASSPPGGTEAFF
j_call: TRBJ1-1
v_call: TRBV18
d_call: -
clone_size: -

cdr3_nt: TGTGCCAGCAGCAGACTGTCCTCTGGAAACACCATATATTTT
cdr3_aa: CASSRLSSGNTIYF
j_call: TRBJ1-3
v_call: TRBV6-5
d_call: -
clone_size: few

cdr3_nt: TGCAGTGCCCGGGGAGGGCTCGAGCAGTACTTC
cdr3_aa: CSARGGLEQYF
j_call: TRBJ2-7
v_call: TRBV20-1
d_call: TRBD2
clone_size: -

cdr3_nt: TGTGCCAGCAGCCAAGAGACAGGTCCCTATGGCTACACCTTC
cdr3_aa: CASSQETGPYGYTF
j_call: TRBJ1-2
v_call: TRBV3-1/TRBV3-2
d_call: -
clone_size: -

cdr3_nt: TGTGCCAGCAGACTACAGGGGCTTAATGAAAAACTGTTTTTT
cdr3_aa: CASRLQGLNEKLFF
j_call: TRBJ1-4
v_call: TRBV27
d_call: TRBD1
clone_size: -

cdr3_nt: TGTGCCAGCAGCTCTACAGGGCTCGAGCAGTACTTC
cdr3_aa: CASSSTGLEQYF
j_call: TRBJ2-7
v_call: TRBV5-4
d_call: -
clone_size: -

cdr3_nt: TGTGCCAGCGCAATGGGCAATACGAACACTGAAGCTTTCTTT
cdr3_aa: CASAMGNTNTEAFF
j_call: TRBJ1-1
v_call: TRBV19
d_call: -
clone_size: once

cdr3_nt: TGTGCCACCAGTGCGGCGGGGGGCGGTCAGCCCCAGCATTTT
cdr3_aa: CATSAAGGGQPQHF
j_call: TRBJ1-5
v_call: TRBV24-1
d_call: -
clone_size: -

cdr3_nt: TGTGCCAGCAGTTTAACACAGGGGGCAAACGAAAAACTGTTTTTT
cdr3_aa: CASSLTQGANEKLFF
j_call: TRBJ1-4
v_call: TRBV28
d_call: TRBD1
clone_size: -

cdr3_nt: TGCAGCGTTGAAAGGGGACAGAGGACCGGGGAGCTGTTTTTT
cdr3_aa: CSVERGQRTGELFF
j_call: TRBJ2-2
v_call: TRBV29-1
d_call: TRBD1
clone_size: -

cdr3_nt: TGTGCCAGCTCACCAACAGGCTCGGGCTATGGCTACACCTTC
cdr3_aa: CASSPTGSGYGYTF
j_call: TRBJ1-2
v_call: TRBV18
d_call: -
clone_size: -

cdr3_nt: TGCAGTGCTAGAGGCGGGGTAACCCAGTACTTC
cdr3_aa: CSARGGVTQYF
j_call: TRBJ2-5
v_call: TRBV20-1
d_call: -
clone_size: -

cdr3_nt: TGTGCCAGTAGTATAAGGTCCCCGACAGGGGATAACTATGGCTACACCTTC
cdr3_aa: CASSIRSPTGDNYGYTF
j_call: TRBJ1-2
v_call: TRBV19
d_call: TRBD1
clone_size: few

cdr3_nt: TGTGCCACATCTGATGCCGGGACAGGACGAAATCAGCCCCAGCATTTT
cdr3_aa: CATSDAGTGRNQPQHF
j_call: TRBJ1-5
v_call: TRBV6-6
d_call: TRBD1
clone_size: -

cdr3_nt: TGCGCCAGCAGTGAGTCCCAGGGATACGATGGCTACACCTTC
cdr3_aa: CASSESQGYDGYTF
j_call: TRBJ1-2
v_call: TRBV10-2
d_call: -
clone_size: -

cdr3_nt: TGTGCCAGCAGTGAACCGAGCAGGCCAGGGAACTATGGCTACACCTTC
cdr3_aa: CASSEPSRPGNYGYTF
j_call: TRBJ1-2
v_call: TRBV6-1
d_call: -
clone_size: few

cdr3_nt: TGTGCCAGCAGCAAGGGACAGGGGGAGTACGAGCAGTACTTC
cdr3_aa: CASSKGQGEYEQYF
j_call: TRBJ2-7
v_call: TRBV11-2
d_call: TRBD1
clone_size: once

cdr3_nt: TGCGCCAGCACCTCTACAGATACGCAGTATTTT
cdr3_aa: CASTSTDTQYF
j_call: TRBJ2-3
v_call: TRBV10-1
d_call: -
clone_size: -

cdr3_nt: TGTGCCAGCTTGAAGGACAGCTTCTACGAGCAGTACTTC
cdr3_aa: CASLKDSFYEQYF
j_call: TRBJ2-7
v_call: TRBV28
d_call: -
clone_size: -

cdr3_nt: TGTGCCAGCAGTGAGTCGGGGGATACGCAGTATTTT
cdr3_aa: CASSESGDTQYF
j_call: TRBJ2-3
v_call: TRBV2
d_call: -
clone_size: -

cdr3_nt: TGCGCCAGCAGCCCCGCCGCTCTCCAGGTGGGGAGTGAAAAACTGTTTTTT
cdr3_aa: CASSPAALQVGSEKLFF
j_call: TRBJ1-4
v_call: TRBV5-1
d_call: -
clone_size: -

cdr3_nt: TGTGCCAGCACCAGGGGGGACAATCAGCCCCAGCATTTT
cdr3_aa: CASTRGDNQPQHF
j_call: TRBJ1-5
v_call: TRBV6-6
d_call: TRBD1
clone_size: few

cdr3_nt: TGTGCCAGCAGTTACTCGAGTGGAGGCAATCAGCCCCAGCATTTT
cdr3_aa: CASSYSSGGNQPQHF
j_call: TRBJ1-5
v_call: TRBV6-6
d_call: -
clone_size: -

cdr3_nt: TGTGCCAGCAGCCAGAGCGCTCGGGGGGAGTACTTC
cdr3_aa: CASSQSARGEYF
j_call: TRBJ2-5
v_call: TRBV3-1/TRBV3-2
d_call: TRBD2
clone_size: -

cdr3_nt: TGTGCCATCAGTGGGGGACAGGGTTATGGCTACACCTTC
cdr3_aa: CAISGGQGYGYTF
j_call: TRBJ1-2
v_call: TRBV10-3
d_call: TRBD1
clone_size: -